These 3 T cell receptor beta chains originate from one sample sequenced in a study of cytomegalovirus exposure and HLA in healthy donors. With 60 Vbeta and 13 Jbeta primers, the PCR was carried out. The method was immunoSEQ multiplex PCR; TCRdb's version includes in-frame clones alone and lacks a portion of them. The sample holds 95,000 to 110,000 clones; approximately 79% are singletons and the top ten take about 2%. What was sequenced was PBMCs. The receptors here all came from a man between 18 and 35 years old in good health and CMV-seronegative.

J is TRBJ1-5 and V is TRBV19, with TRBD1 matching over 8 bases. V trimming: 9 bases; J trimming: 6 bases; junction bases outside the gene matches: 13. Germline assignment: CDR1 LNHDA and CDR2 SQIVND (reference sequence). The CDR3 sequence is 15 residues long. As DNA, the CDR3 is TGTGCCAGCTCGGGGCAGGGGGCGACGGGTCAGCCCCAGCATTTT. It translates to CASSGQGATGQPQHF.

In this sample, this clone turned up once. The chain carries TRBV14 and TRBJ2-4; TRBD1 might be the D (5 bases). This CDR3 is built from 17 residues. Per the germline V gene, CDR1 is SGHDN and CDR2 is FVKESK. V shed 4 bases and J shed 6 bases, with 22 bases lying between them. CDR3 in DNA: TGTGCCAGCAGCCCTCCAGGCGGCAGGGCTGGTGGAAACATTCAGTACTTC. Translated, it gives CASSPPGGRAGGNIQYF.

The chain recombines TRBV9 with TRBJ2-3, with D possibly TRBD1 on 6 matching bases. The CDR3 runs to 16 residues. Trimming cost V 0 bases and J 4 bases, with 15 bases left between them. The germline V gene encodes CDR1 SGDLS and CDR2 YYNGEE. The CDR3 nucleotides read TGTGCCAGCAGCGTAGAGGTTGGGGGCCCCCCAGATACGCAGTATTTT. Protein: CASSVEVGGPPDTQYF.